These 31 T cell receptor beta chains were all obtained from the same sample, sequenced in a study of T cell responses to AZD1222 COVID-19 vaccine (dated by TCRdb to about 2021). Libraries were made using the immunoSEQ multiplex PCR assay. Not all clones reach the TCRdb copy of this immuneACCESS table, which keeps in-frame sequences only. Checked studies attribute under half of the gap to unresolved V genes and leave the rest unexplained. The sample data list approximately 96,000 clones, and around 83% of these were observed just once. Roughly 5.6% of the sample is in the top ten clones. The time point label here, explained by the study, means: about 28 days (+/-7) after the second vaccine dose. The specimen comprised peripheral blood, sampled 28 days after the second AZD1222 dose. The receptors were sampled from an adult who received the AZD1222 COVID-19 vaccine.

V and J are TRBV7-3 and TRBJ2-6; tentatively, D is TRBD2 (5 bases). Germline CDR1 SGHTA, CDR2 FQGTGA. The CDR3 has 16 residues. The V gene lost 1 base and the J gene lost 4 bases, with 11 bases spanning the gap. The CDR3 protein is CASSLKGSGGANVLTF. CDR3 DNA sequence: TGTGCCAGCAGCTTAAAAGGGTCGGGAGGGGCCAACGTCCTGACTTTC. Complete variable domain (other parts from reference TRBV7-3 and TRBJ2-6): GAGVSQTPSNKVTEKGKYVELRCDPISGHTALYWYRQSLGQGPEFLIYFQGTGAADDSGLPNDRFFAVRPEGSVSTLKIQRTERGDSAVYLCASSLKGSGGANVLTFGAGSRLTVL.

This chain uses TRBV7-2 with TRBJ2-5; D gene uncertain. The CDR3 consists of 15 residues. The V and J ends lost 1 base and 5 bases respectively, with 14 bases between them. CDR1 and CDR2 (germline): SGHTA, FQGNSA. The CDR3 here is CASSLVGGVSETQYF. CDR3 DNA sequence: TGTGCCAGCAGCTTAGTAGGCGGAGTTTCGGAGACCCAGTACTTC.

The CDR3 loop is CASSGGTVLYNSPLHF. CDR3 DNA sequence: TGCGCCAGCAGCGGGGGGACAGTTCTCTATAATTCACCCCTCCACTTT. The chain recombines TRBV5-1 with TRBJ1-6; 7 bases fit TRBD1. After removal of 4 bases from V and 3 bases from J, the junction contained 7 bases not matched to a gene. In germline, CDR1 is SGHRS, CDR2 YFSETQ. The CDR3 has 16 amino acids. The full variable domain, its missing parts supplied by reference TRBV5-1 and TRBJ1-6, is KAGVTQTPRYLIKTRGQQVTLSCSPISGHRSVSWYQQTPGQGLQFLFEYFSETQRNKGNFPGRFSGRQFSNSRSEMNVSTLELGDSALYLCASSGGTVLYNSPLHFGNGTRLTVT.

The J gene is TRBJ2-1, the V gene TRBV11-2; tentative D call: TRBD1 (6 bases). Germline loops: CDR1 SGHAT, CDR2 FQNNGV. This CDR3 contains 14 residues. V lost 7 bases and J 4 bases, leaving 14 bases between the germline ends. This CDR3 is CASTNPDRYNEQFF. CDR3 bases: TGTGCCAGCACCAACCCGGACAGATACAATGAGCAGTTCTTC.

The CDR3 DNA reads as TGTGCCAGCAGCCCGCGGGCTTTCCGCAATGAGCAGTTCTTC. Its protein product is CASSPRAFRNEQFF. The genes are TRBV7-2 and TRBJ2-1; tentatively, D is TRBD2 (5 bases). The V gene lost 5 bases and the J gene lost 6 bases, with 14 bases spanning the gap. The V gene's germline CDR1 is SGHTA and CDR2 FQGNSA. There are 14 residues in the CDR3.

This sequence joins TRBV14 and TRBJ1-1; D is possibly TRBD1 (5 bases). CDR3 length: 15 residues. Germline-derived CDR1 and CDR2 are SGHDN and FVKESK. Trimming shortened V by 0 bases and J by 8 bases, and 16 bases separated the two germline ends. CDR3 nucleotide sequence: TGTGCCAGCAGCCAAGAAGGGGCTAACACAGTCGAAGCTTTCTTT. It is translated as CASSQEGANTVEAFF.

The chain recombines TRBV3-1 (or the pseudogene TRBV3-2) with TRBJ1-3, with 11 bases identical to TRBD1. CDR1 LGHDT and CDR2 YNNKEL come from the germline V gene (reference sequence). The trim removed 0 bases at V and 4 bases at J, leaving 5 bases unmatched. This CDR3 contains 17 residues. In DNA, the CDR3 is TGTGCCAGCAGCCAAGACCCCGGGACAGGGGGAGGAAACACCATATATTTT. Translated, it gives CASSQDPGTGGGNTIYF.

This chain connects TRBV5-1 to TRBJ2-2, with 8 bases lining up with TRBD2. Germline V gene sequence: CDR1 SGHRS, CDR2 YFSETQ. V trimming: 2 bases; J trimming: 7 bases; junction bases outside the gene matches: 13. This CDR3 spans 17 amino acids. The CDR3 protein is CASSLGATLAGGGELFF. For the CDR3, the DNA is TGCGCCAGCAGCTTAGGGGCGACCCTAGCGGGTGGCGGGGAGCTGTTTTTT.

This clone was seen more than once but under ten times. The rearrangement joins TRBV6-2 or TRBV6-3 to TRBJ2-5, with a possible D match to TRBD1 (6 bases). The CDR3 sequence is 15 residues long. Trimming took 0 bases from V and 2 from J, leaving 10 bases between them. Germline V CDR1 and CDR2: MNHEY, SVGEGT. The DNA of the CDR3 is TGTGCCAGCAGTTACTCACAGGGATTACAAGAGACCCAGTACTTC. Amino acid sequence: CASSYSQGLQETQYF.

About this clone itself: Other DNA sequences in this sample translate to the same CDR3. The V and J genes are TRBV2 and TRBJ2-6; 11 bases are a match to TRBD1. After removal of 5 bases from V and 0 bases from J, the junction contained 3 bases not matched to a gene. The CDR3 runs to 17 residues. Germline V gene lookup returns CDR1 SNHLY and CDR2 FYNNEI. CDR3 in DNA: TGTGCCAGCAGTTCCGGGACAGGGGGCTCTGGGGCCAACGTCCTGACTTTC. Translated, it gives CASSSGTGGSGANVLTF.

This sequence joins TRBV18 and TRBJ2-1; the match to TRBD2 covers 7 bases. The junction had 14 bases not matched to a gene; V was cut back by 6 bases and J by 3 bases. The CDR3 has 17 amino acids. CDR1 is KGHSH and CDR2 is LQKENI in the germline V gene. CDR3 protein: CASSPTATSFGYNEQFF. Here the CDR3 DNA reads TGTGCCAGCTCGCCCACCGCGACTAGCTTTGGCTACAATGAGCAGTTCTTC.

V gene TRBV19 combines with J gene TRBJ1-1; no definite D call. Germline V gene sequence: CDR1 LNHDA, CDR2 SQIVND (reference sequence). The CDR3 is made up of 13 amino acids. Trimming stripped 10 bases from V and 3 bases from J, with 15 bases between. This CDR3 reads CATSGRADTEAFF. CDR3 in DNA: TGTGCCACCTCAGGACGGGCGGACACTGAAGCTTTCTTT.

The chain employs TRBV6-5 and TRBJ1-2; D gene uncertain. Germline lookup yields CDR1 MNHEY and CDR2 SVGAGI. The CDR3 loop spans 13 amino acids. V was clipped by 3 bases and J by 5 bases, with 10 bases between them. The CDR3 sequence is CASSYSDGYGYTF. The CDR3 nucleotides are TGTGCCAGCAGTTATTCAGACGGTTATGGCTACACCTTC.

The J gene is TRBJ1-2, the V gene TRBV28; D unresolved. Germline V gives CDR1 MDHEN, CDR2 SYDVKM. Trimming shortened V by 5 bases and J by 2 bases, and 9 bases separated the two germline ends. This CDR3 has 13 amino acids. The CDR3 DNA follows: TGTGCCAGCAGTCCGGCGGCGAACTATGGCTACACCTTC. Its translation: CASSPAANYGYTF.

CDR3 residues: CASSSTSGGYNEQFF. The CDR3 nucleotides read TGTGCCAGCAGCTCCACTAGCGGGGGATACAATGAGCAGTTCTTC. The rearrangement joins TRBV2 to TRBJ2-1; TRBD2 agrees at 11 bases. The CDR3 has 15 residues. CDR1 SNHLY and CDR2 FYNNEI come from the germline V gene. Trimming removed 6 bases from V and 4 bases from J; junction bases left unmatched: 5.

Only one count was recorded for this clone. The CDR3 DNA follows: TGTGCCAGTAGTATAGATTCGAGGGGTTGGGATGAGCAGTTCTTC. As protein: CASSIDSRGWDEQFF. The chain couples TRBV19 to TRBJ2-1; D may be TRBD1 or TRBD2 (5 bases each). This CDR3 is built from 15 residues. Germline loops: CDR1 LNHDA, CDR2 SQIVND (reference sequence). V lost 0 bases, J lost 8 bases, and 14 bases lay in between.

The chain links TRBV4-1 to TRBJ1-1; D gene ambiguous. V was pared by 4 bases and J by 4 bases, with 7 bases between. This CDR3 region has 12 residues. Germline lookup yields CDR1 MGHRA and CDR2 YSYEKL. The CDR3 region has the DNA TGCGCCAGCAGCCGGGGTGGCACTGAAGCTTTCTTT. Translation gives CASSRGGTEAFF.

The chain carries TRBV5-6 and TRBJ2-7; D tentatively fits TRBD1 or TRBD2 (6 bases each). V was trimmed by 2 bases and J by 4 bases, leaving 13 bases between them. There are 14 residues in the CDR3. Germline V lookup: CDR1 SGHDT, CDR2 YYEEEE. CDR3 bases: TGTGCCAGCAGCTTTGGAACAGGGAGGTACGAGCAGTACTTC. Its protein product is CASSFGTGRYEQYF.

Concerning this clone itself: One end of the junction fails to match germline, which may point to a read error. V and J are TRBV7-7 and TRBJ2-5, with D possibly being TRBD1 (6 bases). Germline CDR1 SSHAT, CDR2 FNYEAQ (reference sequence). This CDR3 is built from 15 residues. CDR3 in DNA: TGTGCTAGCAGCGCTGGACAGAGCCTTCAAGAGACCCAGTACTTC. Protein product: CASSAGQSLQETQYF.

This chain links TRBV7-9 with TRBJ1-5; 7 bases align to TRBD1. Germline V gene sequence: CDR1 SEHNR, CDR2 FQNEAQ (reference sequence). The CDR3 contains 17 residues. V lost 4 bases, J lost 2 bases, and 11 bases stayed unmatched. The chain's CDR3 is CASSSSGGTDGNQPQHF. DNA of the CDR3: TGTGCCAGCAGCTCCTCAGGGGGTACCGATGGCAATCAGCCCCAGCATTTT.

The gene calls are TRBV6-5 and TRBJ1-2; D is possibly TRBD1 (6 bases). The ends were cut back, 4 bases at V and 7 bases at J, with 10 bases in the middle. This CDR3 is built from 12 residues. The V gene's germline CDR1 is MNHEY and CDR2 SVGAGI. For the CDR3, the DNA is TGTGCCAGCAGTTCCACGGGGGCTGGCTACACCTTC. Protein product: CASSSTGAGYTF.

At least ten counts were recorded for this clone. V gene TRBV19 combines with J gene TRBJ2-7, with 11 nucleotides matching TRBD1. Trimming took 6 bases from V and 5 from J; bases not matched to a gene: 9. The CDR3 spans 15 residues. Germline V lookup: CDR1 LNHDA, CDR2 SQIVND (reference sequence). The CDR3 here is CASSPVGTGGDEQYF. The DNA for the CDR3 is TGTGCCAGTAGCCCCGTTGGGACAGGGGGGGACGAGCAGTACTTC.

The V gene is TRBV4-3, the J gene TRBJ1-5; D is unresolved. V shed 0 bases and J shed 3 bases, with 12 bases lying between them. This CDR3 has 16 residues. The V gene's germline CDR1 is LGHNA and CDR2 YSLEER. The CDR3 DNA is TGCGCCAGCAGCCAAGATCACTACGTGACCAATCAGCCCCAGCATTTT. This sequence encodes CASSQDHYVTNQPQHF.

CDR3 region: CASTRPERSYNEQFF. CDR3 in DNA: TGTGCCAGCACCCGGCCCGAGCGCTCCTACAATGAGCAGTTCTTC. The gene calls are TRBV7-9 and TRBJ2-1; D remains ambiguous. The CDR3 totals 15 residues. V was cut by 7 bases and J by 0 bases, with 13 bases left in between. The germline V gene has CDR1 SEHNR and CDR2 FQNEAQ (reference sequence).

This chain uses TRBV19 with TRBJ2-7, with 8 bases fitting TRBD2. The germline V gene encodes CDR1 LNHDA and CDR2 SQIVND (reference sequence). Trimming removed 2 bases from V and 3 bases from J; junction bases left unmatched: 6. The CDR3 is 15 amino acids. The CDR3 nucleotides read TGTGCCAGTAGTATAACGGGGGGGGTAGTCTACGAGCAGTACTTC. It specifies CASSITGGVVYEQYF. The full variable domain, with the rest looked up from reference TRBV19 and TRBJ2-7, is DGGITQSPKYLFRKEGQNVTLSCEQNLNHDAMYWYRQDPGQGLRLIYYSQIVNDFQKGDIAEGYSVSREKKESFPLTVTSAQKNPTAFYLCASSITGGVVYEQYFGPGTRLTVT.

V and J are TRBV29-1 and TRBJ1-1, with 8 bases identical to TRBD1. CDR3 length equals 13 residues. Looked up from germline, CDR1 is SQVTM and CDR2 is ANQGSEA. Trimming cost V 4 bases and J 5 bases; bases outside gene matches: 6. The CDR3 sequence is CSVGTGKYTEAFF. The CDR3 coding sequence is TGCAGCGTTGGGACAGGGAAATATACTGAAGCTTTCTTT.

This clone appeared a few times. The V and J genes are TRBV28 and TRBJ2-1; 10 bases line up with TRBD2. V trimming: 10 bases; J trimming: 4 bases; junction bases outside the gene matches: 4. CDR1 is MDHEN, CDR2 SYDVKM, per germline. The CDR3 is 13 amino acids. CDR3: CATERGGYNEQFF. The CDR3, as DNA: TGTGCCACAGAGCGGGGGGGTTACAATGAGCAGTTCTTC.

This chain links TRBV19 with TRBJ2-1; D is perhaps TRBD1 (6 bases). Trimming removed 5 bases at V and 1 base at J, with 12 bases between. Germline V lookup: CDR1 LNHDA, CDR2 SQIVND (reference sequence). This CDR3 contains 15 residues. In DNA, the CDR3 is TGTGCCAGTAGTCAACAGGGAAAATCCTACAATGAGCAGTTCTTC. Amino acids: CASSQQGKSYNEQFF.

This chain connects TRBV10-2 to TRBJ1-6; unclear D gene. CDR3 length equals 15 residues. Germline V gene sequence: CDR1 WSHSY, CDR2 SAAADI. V dropped 6 bases and J dropped 9 bases, with 18 bases sitting between them. CDR3 residues: CASRPPGNFISPLHF. CDR3 in DNA: TGCGCCAGCAGGCCCCCAGGCAATTTTATTTCACCCCTCCACTTT.

The chain uses TRBV18 and TRBJ2-6; unclear D gene. The CDR3 runs to 14 residues. Per germline, CDR1 KGHSH and CDR2 LQKENI. Trimming took off 4 bases at V and 4 bases at J, with 8 bases between the two ends. The CDR3 sequence: CASSRPEGANVLTF. CDR3 sequence (DNA): TGTGCCAGCTCACGACCCGAGGGGGCCAACGTCCTGACTTTC. Filled out from reference TRBV18 and TRBJ2-6, the complete variable domain reads NAGVMQNPRHLVRRRGQEARLRCSPMKGHSHVYWYRQLPEEGLKFMVYLQKENIIDESGMPKERFSAEFPKEGPSILRIQQVVRGDSAAYFCASSRPEGANVLTFGAGSRLTVL.

V usage is TRBV3-1 (or the pseudogene TRBV3-2) and J usage is TRBJ2-4; 9 bases are a match to TRBD1. This CDR3 has 15 amino acids. With V trimmed by 1 base and J by 6 bases, 4 bases remained unmatched. Germline assignment: CDR1 LGHDT and CDR2 YNNKEL (reference sequence). DNA for the CDR3: TGTGCCAGCAGCCAAGGGGGACAGGGTGGAAACATTCAGTACTTC. Protein product: CASSQGGQGGNIQYF.